The T cell receptor beta chain under discussion was sequenced for a study of beta chain features in type 1 diabetes. Of the isolated RNA, all was reverse transcribed, and so the sequenced material was expressed TCRB transcripts. TCRdb's table, derived via immunoSEQ multiplex PCR, lists solely in-frame clones and lacks some. The data contain 860,000 or so clones, around a sixth of them singletons. Every single donor gave one heparinised blood draw, and these averaged roughly 0.11 L. To note about this clone: The target antigen is unknown.

Study-wide findings and caveats: A closer apparent resemblance between naive, central memory and Treg TCRB repertoires was seen in patients than in healthy donors. Type 1 diabetes patients had moderately but significantly shorter TCRB CDR3s in all four CD4+ subsets. At VDJ recombination sites, type 1 diabetes patients had fewer insertions and more deleted nucleotides.

Germline CDR1 is MGHRA and CDR2 is YSYEKL. There are 17 residues in the CDR3. V dropped 6 bases and J dropped 1; count of bases not matched to a gene: 14. Sequencing was done on a sample of naive CD4+ T cells from blood. The TCR sequence derives from a woman aged 18-29 years in good health. The chain has TRBV4-1 and TRBJ2-5, with TRBD1 matching over 7 bases. The chain's CDR3 is CASSRERQGPVQETQYF. The CDR3 region has the DNA TGCGCCAGCAGTCGGGAACGACAGGGACCCGTCCAAGAGACCCAGTACTTC.